This TCR beta chain originates from a study of blood T cell repertoires in COVID-19. Study as a whole: The samples span acute and convalescent COVID-19 from the United States, Italy and Spain.

This CDR3 contains 15 residues. V was clipped by 1 base and J by 0 bases, with 9 bases between them. Germline V CDR1 and CDR2: LGHDT, YNNKEL (reference sequence). Per the authors' pipeline: The assay estimated nucleated cells by amplifying reference gene primers. Sequenced by immunoSEQ multiplex PCR; TCRdb stores in-frame clones only, minus some. V and J calls plus clone size are reproduced from that table; the DNA served to infer D and trimming. This table holds about 140,000 clones, almost 85% found once. Sequencing used PBMCs or T cells enriched from blood (not recorded which). V gene TRBV3-1 (or the pseudogene TRBV3-2) combines with J gene TRBJ1-1, with a weak D call TRBD1 (5 bases). This clonotype was sampled from a woman between 50 and 59 years old with acute COVID-19. This chain's CDR3 is CASSQATAMNTEAFF. The CDR3 DNA reads TGTGCCAGCAGCCAAGCGACAGCCATGAACACTGAAGCTTTCTTT.